A single sample is the source of the 10 T cell receptor beta chains below, sequenced in a study of control samples from healthy donors and cancer patients. The protocol was immunoSEQ multiplex PCR, while the TCRdb copy is restricted to in-frame clones and leaves out a portion. This sample has about 26,000 clones, with about 81% found just once. The sequenced material came from PBMCs. Every receptor here comes from a man aged 60-69 years with colorectal cancer.

The chain has TRBV10-1 and TRBJ1-1; possible D gene TRBD1, 6 bases. Trimming took off 3 bases at V and 3 bases at J, with 11 bases between the two ends. Germline assignment: CDR1 WNHNN and CDR2 SYGVQD (reference sequence). The CDR3 has 14 residues. The CDR3 sequence: CASSEGQPYTEAFF. CDR3 bases: TGCGCCAGCAGTGAAGGACAGCCATACACTGAAGCTTTCTTT.

In its sample, this clone was seen a few times. The rearrangement uses TRBV27 and TRBJ2-3, with D perhaps TRBD2 (6 bases). V lost 1 base to trimming and J lost 0 bases, with 8 bases between them. Germline loops: CDR1 MNHEY, CDR2 SMNVEV (reference sequence). The CDR3 consists of 15 residues. CDR3 in amino acids: CASSLYGLSTDTQYF. CDR3 bases: TGTGCCAGCAGTTTATACGGACTAAGCACAGATACGCAGTATTTT.

The J gene is TRBJ2-2, the V gene TRBV3-1 (or the pseudogene TRBV3-2); D ambiguous. Germline V gene sequence: CDR1 LGHDT, CDR2 YNNKEL (reference sequence). The CDR3 is made up of 13 amino acids. V was clipped by 5 bases and J by 2 bases, with 6 bases between them. The CDR3: CASSKRNTGELFF. CDR3 nucleotide sequence: TGTGCCAGCAGCAAAAGAAACACCGGGGAGCTGTTTTTT.

The chain recombines TRBV29-1 with TRBJ1-5, with D possibly matching TRBD1 (5 bases). The CDR3 loop spans 11 amino acids. The germline V and J ends were trimmed by 8 bases and 15 bases, with 20 bases remaining between them. CDR1 and CDR2 (germline): SQVTM, ANQGSEA. The CDR3 region is CSPLDSPQRHF. The CDR3 DNA sequence: TGCAGCCCCCTAGACAGTCCTCAAAGGCATTTT.

This chain uses TRBV4-1 with TRBJ1-4, with 7 bases matching TRBD1. This CDR3 is built from 15 residues. With 1 base clipped from V and 4 bases from J, the junction kept 3 bases outside the gene matches. Germline CDR1 MGHRA, CDR2 YSYEKL. DNA for the CDR3: TGCGCCAGCAGCCAAGGGACAGGTGATAATGAAAAACTGTTTTTT. Its translation is CASSQGTGDNEKLFF.

The genes are TRBV9 and TRBJ1-2; D unresolved. V shed 1 base and J shed 2 bases, with 6 bases lying between them. The CDR3 is made up of 13 amino acids. Germline loops: CDR1 SGDLS, CDR2 YYNGEE. Here the CDR3 DNA reads TGTGCCAGCAGCGTAACGGGGAACTATGGCTACACCTTC. It translates to CASSVTGNYGYTF.

This chain connects TRBV6-8 to TRBJ1-5; D not certain. The CDR3 runs to 20 residues. CDR1 is MNHGY, CDR2 SAAAGT, per germline. V was clipped by 11 bases and J by 3 bases, with 35 bases between them. DNA of the CDR3: TGTGCCGCCAGCATGTGCGTGTTGTGGAGGTTGGATAGGTCCAATCAGCCCCAGCATTTT. Translation: CAASMCVLWRLDRSNQPQHF.

The chain employs TRBV11-2 and TRBJ2-7, with 8 nucleotides matching TRBD2. CDR1 and CDR2 (germline): SGHAT, FQNNGV. This CDR3 contains 15 residues. The V and J ends lost 3 bases and 4 bases, in that order; junction bases with no gene match: 8. The CDR3 sequence: CASSFRRGDVYEQYF. CDR3 nucleotides: TGTGCCAGCAGCTTTCGGCGGGGGGACGTTTACGAGCAGTACTTC.

The chain carries TRBV19 and TRBJ1-5; D perhaps matches TRBD1 (6 bases). Germline V gives CDR1 LNHDA, CDR2 SQIVND (reference sequence). Trimming removed 5 bases at V and 5 bases at J, with 19 bases between. The CDR3 runs 16 residues. CDR3 DNA: TGTGCCAGTAGTCCCGAGCGGGGGGCAAATCATCAGCCCCAGCATTTT. It is translated as CASSPERGANHQPQHF.

The V gene is TRBV19, the J gene TRBJ1-1; the match to TRBD1 covers 8 bases. Unmatched junction bases numbered 11, after V lost 4 bases and J lost 4 bases. CDR1 is LNHDA and CDR2 is SQIVND in the germline V gene (reference sequence). The CDR3 sequence is 16 residues long. DNA of the CDR3: TGTGCCAGTAGTACGAGGACAGGGAAAGGGAGCACTGAAGCTTTCTTT. Its translation: CASSTRTGKGSTEAFF.